Sequencing of this T cell receptor (beta chain) was carried out in a study of blood T cell repertoires in COVID-19. Overall study: Sites across the United States, Italy and Spain contributed samples from acute and convalescent COVID-19.

Sequencing was performed with immunoSEQ multiplex PCR; in TCRdb, only in-frame clones are kept and a portion is missing. This sample yields around 450,000 clones, of which roughly 87% are seen a single time; more than 0.55% belongs to the top ten. CDR1 is LGHDT and CDR2 is YNNKEL in the germline V gene (reference sequence). The CDR3 has 14 amino acids. Trimming removed 1 base at V and 4 bases at J, with 10 bases between. Recruitment covered about two dozen US areas and drew participants whose ages spanned roughly 18 to 90 years. Clinical history as reported by participants underpinned cohort assignment. In Cohort 3, a recovered donor had either two negative PCRs, clearance, or symptom resolution.

The V call is TRBV3-1 (or the pseudogene TRBV3-2), the J call TRBJ1-1; D is uncertain. The sequencing input was PBMCs or T cells enriched from blood (not recorded which). This TCR was sampled from a man aged 18 to 35 who had recovered from COVID-19. CDR3 DNA sequence: TGTGCCAGCAGCCAAGTCCCGGGGTCCACTGAAGCTTTCTTT. Protein sequence: CASSQVPGSTEAFF.